This passage covers 8 T cell receptor beta chains from one sample sequenced in a study of blood T cell repertoires in COVID-19. Data came from immunoSEQ multiplex PCR; TCRdb stores just in-frame clones and leaves some out. The sample gives 200,000 to 250,000 clones, 65% to 90% of which show up once; around 9.5% is in the top ten. Sequencing used peripheral blood. Source of these receptors: a man in his forties or fifties with active or convalescent COVID-19.

The genes are TRBV3-1 (or the pseudogene TRBV3-2) and TRBJ2-2, with a tentative D call TRBD2 (5 bases). Trimming stripped 0 bases from V and 7 bases from J, with 9 bases between. The CDR3 consists of 14 residues. Germline CDR1 reads LGHDT; CDR2 reads YNNKEL (reference sequence). The CDR3 DNA is TGTGCCAGCAGCCAAGACCCTAGCATCGGGGAGCTGTTTTTT. Amino acids: CASSQDPSIGELFF.

This clone appeared a few times. V is TRBV23-1 and J is TRBJ2-7, with D possibly being TRBD2 (5 bases). TRBV23-1 is classed as an ORF, of uncertain function. The CDR3 is 14 residues long. The V gene lost 4 bases and the J gene lost 4 bases, with 14 bases spanning the gap. The CDR3 here is CASSPSGREYEQYV. The CDR3 nucleotides read TGCGCCAGCAGTCCCTCCGGACGGGAATACGAGCAGTACGTC.

With respect to this clone: This specimen includes other DNA sequences encoding the same CDR3. V gene TRBV5-1 combines with J gene TRBJ2-2; 12 nucleotides agree with TRBD2. V trimming: 4 bases; J trimming: 2 bases; junction bases outside the gene matches: 3. This CDR3 is built from 16 residues. Germline assignment: CDR1 SGHRS and CDR2 YFSETQ. The CDR3 reads CASSLLAGGNTGELFF. Written as DNA, the CDR3 is TGCGCCAGCAGCCTACTAGCGGGGGGAAACACCGGGGAGCTGTTTTTT.

The rearrangement uses TRBV4-3 and TRBJ2-2; D is perhaps TRBD2 (6 bases). Germline CDR1 LGHNA, CDR2 YSLEER. This CDR3 has 15 amino acids. With 1 base removed from V and 6 bases from J, the gap between germline ends came to 12 bases. CDR3 bases: TGCGCCAGCAGCCAAGGGACTAACTCGGCCGGGGAGCTGTTTTTT. Amino acids: CASSQGTNSAGELFF.

V and J are TRBV2 and TRBJ1-5; TRBD1 is a possible D gene (6 bases). Germline CDR1 is SNHLY and CDR2 is FYNNEI. V lost 6 bases to trimming and J lost 5 bases, with 20 bases between them. The CDR3 runs to 16 residues. The DNA for the CDR3 is TGTGCCAGCAGGGGACGGACAGAGAATAGAGATCAGCCCCAGCATTTT. As protein: CASRGRTENRDQPQHF.

As DNA, the CDR3 is TGTGCCAGCAGTTACGCGGCTACGGGGTCGGTTGAGCAGTTCTTC. It encodes CASSYAATGSVEQFF. The rearrangement joins TRBV6-2 or TRBV6-3 to TRBJ2-1; tentative D call: TRBD2 (5 bases). Germline V gene sequence: CDR1 MNHEY, CDR2 SVGEGT. V was pared by 2 bases and J by 9 bases, with 17 bases between. The CDR3 extends over 15 amino acids.

This chain links TRBV4-1 with TRBJ2-3, with TRBD2 matching over 8 bases. The length of the CDR3 is 17 residues. Germline V lookup: CDR1 MGHRA, CDR2 YSYEKL. Trimming took 6 bases from V and 0 from J; bases not matched to a gene: 11. DNA for the CDR3: TGCGCCAGCAGTCGTTCTAACCGGGGGGGAAGCACAGATACGCAGTATTTT. This gives the protein CASSRSNRGGSTDTQYF.

This chain joins TRBV6-5 and TRBJ2-7; D unclear. Germline V gene lookup returns CDR1 MNHEY and CDR2 SVGAGI. The CDR3 sequence is 14 residues long. V lost 4 bases, J lost 0 bases, and 10 bases lay in between. CDR3 DNA: TGTGCCAGCAGTTCTCGGGTGGGCTCCTACGAGCAGTACGTC. It is translated as CASSSRVGSYEQYV.